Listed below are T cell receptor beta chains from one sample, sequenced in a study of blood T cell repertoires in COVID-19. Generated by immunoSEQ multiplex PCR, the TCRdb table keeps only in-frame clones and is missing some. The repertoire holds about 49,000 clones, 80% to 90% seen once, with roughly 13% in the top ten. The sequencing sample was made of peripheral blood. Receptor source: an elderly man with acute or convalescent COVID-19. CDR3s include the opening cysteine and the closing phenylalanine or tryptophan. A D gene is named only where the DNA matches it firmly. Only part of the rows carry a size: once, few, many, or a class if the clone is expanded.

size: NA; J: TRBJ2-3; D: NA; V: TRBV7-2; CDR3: CASRIGAAIDTQYF; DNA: TGTGCCAGCAGAATAGGGGCTGCAATAGATACGCAGTATTTT
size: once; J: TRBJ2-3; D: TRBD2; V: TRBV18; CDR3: CASSLLPGLAGSSTDTQYF; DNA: TGTGCCAGCTCCCTGCTACCGGGACTAGCGGGGTCTAGCACAGATACGCAGTATTTT
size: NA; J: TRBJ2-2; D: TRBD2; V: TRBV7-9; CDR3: CASSLKTSGGARGELFF; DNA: TGTGCCAGCAGCCTCAAGACTAGCGGGGGGGCCCGCGGGGAGCTGTTTTTT
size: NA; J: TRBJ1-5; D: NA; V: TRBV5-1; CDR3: CASSLNGEQPQHF; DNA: TGCGCCAGCAGCTTGAATGGGGAGCAGCCCCAGCATTTT
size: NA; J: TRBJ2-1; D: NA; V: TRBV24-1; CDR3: CATSDGQHNNEQFF; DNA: TGTGCCACCAGTGATGGACAGCATAACAATGAGCAGTTCTTC
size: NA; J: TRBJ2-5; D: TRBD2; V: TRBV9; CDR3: CASSVGLAGRQETQYF; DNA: TGTGCCAGCAGCGTAGGACTAGCGGGGAGACAAGAGACCCAGTACTTC
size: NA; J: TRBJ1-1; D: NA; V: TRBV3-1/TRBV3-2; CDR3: CASSPLGGNTEAFF; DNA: TGTGCCAGCAGCCCCTTGGGGGGGAACACTGAAGCTTTCTTT
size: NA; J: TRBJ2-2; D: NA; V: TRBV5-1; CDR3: CASSQPGLANTGELFF; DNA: TGCGCCAGCAGCCAGCCGGGACTCGCTAACACCGGGGAGCTGTTTTTT
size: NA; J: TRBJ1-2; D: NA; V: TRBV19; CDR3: CASSIGRGNYGYTF; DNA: TGTGCCAGTAGTATAGGGCGGGGGAACTATGGCTACACCTTC
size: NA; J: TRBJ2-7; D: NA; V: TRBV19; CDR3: CASSIGQLYEQYF; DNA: TGTGCCAGTAGTATTGGGCAGCTCTACGAGCAGTACTTC
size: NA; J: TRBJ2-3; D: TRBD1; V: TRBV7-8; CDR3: CASSLARQGPGYTQYF; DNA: TGTGCCAGCAGCTTAGCTCGACAGGGACCGGGGTATACGCAGTATTTT
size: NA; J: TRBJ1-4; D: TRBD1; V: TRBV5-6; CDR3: CASSLGQGIATNEKLFF; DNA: TGTGCCAGCAGCTTGGGACAGGGGATTGCAACTAATGAAAAACTGTTTTTT
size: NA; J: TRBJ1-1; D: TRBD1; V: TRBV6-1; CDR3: CASSEDRGPMNTEAFF; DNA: TGTGCCAGCAGTGAAGACAGGGGACCCATGAACACTGAAGCTTTCTTT
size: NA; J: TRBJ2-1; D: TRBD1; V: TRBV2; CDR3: CASSEQGAGNEQFF; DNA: TGTGCCAGCAGTGAGCAGGGGGCTGGCAATGAGCAGTTCTTC
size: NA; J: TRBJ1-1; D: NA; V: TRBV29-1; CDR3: CSDGGVGFF; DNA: TGCAGCGATGGGGGGGTTGGTTTCTTT
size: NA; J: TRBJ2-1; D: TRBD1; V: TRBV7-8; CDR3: CASSSWGTGGINEQFF; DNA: TGTGCCAGCAGCTCCTGGGGGACAGGGGGGATAAATGAGCAGTTCTTC
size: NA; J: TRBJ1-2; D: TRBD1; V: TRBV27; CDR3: CASSLSLPRDSYGYTF; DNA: TGTGCCAGCAGTTTATCCCTACCCCGGGACAGCTATGGCTACACCTTC
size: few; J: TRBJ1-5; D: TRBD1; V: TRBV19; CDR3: CASNYRRDRVGQPQHF; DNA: TGTGCCAGTAATTACAGAAGGGACAGGGTCGGTCAGCCCCAGCATTTT
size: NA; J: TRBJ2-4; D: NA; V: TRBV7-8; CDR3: CASSSSPPPQGIQYF; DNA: TGTGCCAGCAGCTCAAGTCCCCCGCCTCAGGGCATTCAGTACTTC
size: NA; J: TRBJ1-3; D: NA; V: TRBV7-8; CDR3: CASSPFSSSGNTIYF; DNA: TGTGCCAGCAGCCCCTTTTCCAGCTCTGGAAACACCATATATTTT
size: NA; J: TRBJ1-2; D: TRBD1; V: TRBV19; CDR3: CASSIVPGQGSSYTF; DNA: TGTGCCAGTAGTATAGTTCCGGGACAGGGAAGTAGCTACACCTTC
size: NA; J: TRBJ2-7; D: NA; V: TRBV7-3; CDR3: CASNLDREHQLNSYEQYF; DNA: TGTGCCAGCAACTTAGACAGAGAACACCAATTAAACTCCTACGAGCAGTACTTC
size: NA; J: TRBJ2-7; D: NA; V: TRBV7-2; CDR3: CASSFLARGSYEQYF; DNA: TGTGCCAGCAGCTTTTTGGCCAGGGGTTCCTACGAGCAGTACTTC
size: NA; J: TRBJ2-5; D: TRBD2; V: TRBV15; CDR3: CATSRGSGGEETQYF; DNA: TGTGCCACCAGCAGAGGAAGCGGGGGGGAAGAGACCCAGTACTTC
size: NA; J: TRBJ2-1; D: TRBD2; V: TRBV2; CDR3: CASSERLAGGQQFF; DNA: TGTGCCAGCAGTGAACGGCTAGCGGGGGGGCAGCAGTTCTTC
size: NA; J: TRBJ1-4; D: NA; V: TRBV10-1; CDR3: CASSEGGANEKLFF; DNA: TGCGCCAGCAGTGAAGGTGGGGCGAATGAAAAACTGTTTTTT
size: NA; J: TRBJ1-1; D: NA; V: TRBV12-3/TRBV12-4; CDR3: CASTPTGNTEAFF; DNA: TGTGCCAGCACCCCGACAGGGAACACTGAAGCTTTCTTT
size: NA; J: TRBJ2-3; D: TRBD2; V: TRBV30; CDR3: CAWSAGLAGPDTQYF; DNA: TGTGCCTGGAGTGCGGGACTAGCGGGGCCAGATACGCAGTATTTT
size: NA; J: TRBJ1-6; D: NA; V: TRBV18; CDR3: CASSPQQGVNPLHF; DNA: TGTGCCAGCTCACCACAACAGGGCGTAAATCCCCTCCACTTT
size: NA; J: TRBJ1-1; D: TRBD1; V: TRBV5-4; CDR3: CASSFTSGTANTEAFF; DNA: TGTGCCAGCAGCTTTACCTCCGGGACAGCGAACACTGAAGCTTTCTTT
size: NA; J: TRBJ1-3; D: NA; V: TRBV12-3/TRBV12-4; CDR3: CASSRVGNTIYF; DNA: TGTGCCAGCAGCCGGGTCGGAAACACCATATATTTT
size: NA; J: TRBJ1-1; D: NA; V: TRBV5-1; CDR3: CASSLVGGSFTEAFF; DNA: TGCGCCAGCAGCTTGGTGGGGGGTAGTTTCACTGAAGCTTTCTTT
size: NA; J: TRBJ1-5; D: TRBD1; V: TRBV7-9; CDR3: CASSLGQADQPQHF; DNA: TGTGCCAGCAGCTTGGGACAGGCCGATCAGCCCCAGCATTTT
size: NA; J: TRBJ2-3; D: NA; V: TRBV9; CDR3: CASSVAEGGRVDTQYF; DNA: TGTGCCAGCAGCGTAGCTGAGGGGGGGCGGGTAGATACGCAGTATTTT
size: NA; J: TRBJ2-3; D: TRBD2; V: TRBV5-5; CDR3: CASRRGLAGAGDTQYF; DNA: TGTGCCAGCAGAAGGGGACTAGCGGGGGCGGGAGATACGCAGTATTTT
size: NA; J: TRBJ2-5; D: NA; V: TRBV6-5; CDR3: CASITVRGYQETQYF; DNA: TGTGCCAGCATTACCGTTCGGGGGTACCAAGAGACCCAGTACTTC
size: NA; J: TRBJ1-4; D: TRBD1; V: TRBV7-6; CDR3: CASSFTGGQNEKLFF; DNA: TGTGCCAGCAGCTTTACAGGGGGCCAGAATGAAAAACTGTTTTTT
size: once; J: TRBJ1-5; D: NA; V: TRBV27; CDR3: CASSLRGSGNQPQHF; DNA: TGTGCCAGCAGTTTACGAGGATCTGGCAATCAGCCCCAGCATTTT
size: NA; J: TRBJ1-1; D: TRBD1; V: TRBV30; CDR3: CAWSVPGQGSGTEAFF; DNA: TGTGCCTGGAGTGTCCCGGGACAGGGATCGGGGACTGAAGCTTTCTTT
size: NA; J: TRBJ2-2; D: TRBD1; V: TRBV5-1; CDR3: CASSQRQGANTGELFF; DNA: TGCGCCAGCAGCCAACGACAGGGGGCGAACACCGGGGAGCTGTTTTTT
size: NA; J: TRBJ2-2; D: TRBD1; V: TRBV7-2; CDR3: CASSLRGLGTGELFF; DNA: TGTGCCAGCAGCTTAAGGGGGCTTGGCACCGGGGAGCTGTTTTTT
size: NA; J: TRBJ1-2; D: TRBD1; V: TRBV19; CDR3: CASSPGTGLYGYTF; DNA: TGTGCCAGTAGTCCCGGGACAGGCCTCTATGGCTACACCTTC
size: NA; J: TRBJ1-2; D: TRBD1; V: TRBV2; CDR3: CASRTGANYGYTF; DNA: TGTGCCAGCCGGACAGGGGCTAACTATGGCTACACCTTC